This entry lists 2 T cell receptor beta chains sequenced from one sample in a study of human T cells and chemical hapten exposure (dated by TCRdb to about 2021). The library relied on RACE. Reads for this sample came from a NextSeq 500. TCRdb cleaned the public reads at Q25 with fastp, built clones with MiXCR and kept in-frame beta chains. Every entry covers one CDR3 protein and lists the most common genes and DNA from its rows. A total of around 57,000 distinct CDR3 sequences appear in this sample, approximately 9.9% of them only once. The ten biggest clones cover less than 2% of the sample. This specimen's time point label, per the study, means: patch test 1, 2 weeks after DPC sensitization. Taken with the paper, the label for treatment or condition translates to: therapeutic diphenylcyclopropenone sensitization with weekly scalp DPC. Unfractionated whole blood was collected in Tempus Blood RNA tubes, and total RNA was extracted from that blood.

Here the sequenced sample was whole blood, taken in connection with sensitization to the hapten diphenylcyclopropenone (DPC). Receptors originate from a woman between 40 and 50 years old with alopecia areata. Some clones in this sample may be carry-over from other donors' samples.

This clonotype occurred many times. The V call is TRBV18, the J call TRBJ1-5; D not certain. Trimming cost V 2 bases and J 2 bases, with 4 bases left between them. The CDR3 sequence is 13 residues long. CDR1 and CDR2 (germline): KGHSH, LQKENI. DNA of the CDR3: TGTGCCAGCTCACCAACAGGCAATCAGCCCCAGCATTTT. Translating it yields CASSPTGNQPQHF.

The sample holds a few counts of this clonotype. V gene TRBV7-9 combines with J gene TRBJ1-1; tentatively, D is TRBD1 (6 bases). The CDR3 extends over 18 amino acids. Germline V gene sequence: CDR1 SEHNR, CDR2 FQNEAQ (reference sequence). V dropped 2 bases and J dropped 1 base, with 20 bases sitting between them. CDR3 nucleotides: TGTGCCAGCAGCTTAAGGGGGGATCAGGCCCGGCGGAACACTGAAGCTTTCTTT. This sequence encodes CASSLRGDQARRNTEAFF. The full variable domain, rest sourced from reference TRBV7-9 and TRBJ1-1, is DTGVSQNPRHKITKRGQNVTFRCDPISEHNRLYWYRQTLGQGPEFLTYFQNEAQLEKSRLLSDRFSAERPKGSFSTLEIQRTEQGDSAMYLCASSLRGDQARRNTEAFFGQGTRLTVV.